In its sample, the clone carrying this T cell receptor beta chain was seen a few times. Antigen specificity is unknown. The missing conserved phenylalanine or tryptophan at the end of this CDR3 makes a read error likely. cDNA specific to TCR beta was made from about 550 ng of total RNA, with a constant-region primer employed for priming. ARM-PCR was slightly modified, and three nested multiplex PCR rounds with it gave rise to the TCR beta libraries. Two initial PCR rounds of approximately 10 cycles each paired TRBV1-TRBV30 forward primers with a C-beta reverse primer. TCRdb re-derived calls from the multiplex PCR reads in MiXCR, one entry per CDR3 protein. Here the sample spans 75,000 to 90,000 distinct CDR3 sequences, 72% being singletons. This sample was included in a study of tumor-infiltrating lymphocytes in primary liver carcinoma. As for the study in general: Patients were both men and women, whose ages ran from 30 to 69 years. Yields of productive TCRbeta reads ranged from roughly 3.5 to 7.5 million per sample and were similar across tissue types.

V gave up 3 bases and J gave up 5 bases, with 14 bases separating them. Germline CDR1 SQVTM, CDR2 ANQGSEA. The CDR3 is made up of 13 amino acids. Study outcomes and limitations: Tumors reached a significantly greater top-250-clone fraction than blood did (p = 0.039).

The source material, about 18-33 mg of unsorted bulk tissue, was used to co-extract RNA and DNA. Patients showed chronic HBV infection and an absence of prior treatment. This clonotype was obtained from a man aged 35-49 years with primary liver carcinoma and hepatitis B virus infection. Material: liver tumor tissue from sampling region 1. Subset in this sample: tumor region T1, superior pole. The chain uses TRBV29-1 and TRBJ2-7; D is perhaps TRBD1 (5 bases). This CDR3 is CSVEGPLANEQYL. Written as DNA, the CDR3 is TGCAGCGTTGAGGGGCCGTTAGCAAACGAGCAGTACCTC.